The 10 T cell receptor beta chains given below trace back to one sample, sequenced in a study of shared clonotypes between healthy human individuals. Method: immunoSEQ multiplex PCR; TCRdb's copy keeps in-frame clones and lacks some. The data contain around 2.3 million clones, under 97% of them seen just once; the ten biggest clones take up 0.13%. The sequenced sample was naive CD4+ T cells sorted from blood. The subset: CD45RA+ positively selected. The receptor source for this set is a man younger than 30 in good health.

The rearrangement links TRBV7-9 to TRBJ2-1, with a possible D match to TRBD2 (6 bases). The length of the CDR3 is 15 residues. V gave up 2 bases and J gave up 2 bases, with 10 bases separating them. The germline gives CDR1 SEHNR, CDR2 FQNEAQ (reference sequence). For the CDR3, the DNA is TGTGCCAGCAGCTTAATGGGGGGAACCTACAATGAGCAGTTCTTC. Translated, it gives CASSLMGGTYNEQFF.

The chain links TRBV11-3 to TRBJ1-1, with no clear D. Germline CDR1 SGHNT, CDR2 YENEEA. This CDR3 comprises 13 residues. Trimming left V 5 bases short and J 0 bases short, with 7 bases between. CDR3 nucleotide sequence: TGTGCCAGCAGCCCTCGGATGAACACTGAAGCTTTCTTT. It translates to CASSPRMNTEAFF.

Concerning this clone itself: The sample holds other DNA sequences that translate to the same CDR3. V and J are TRBV19 and TRBJ1-5; D gene ambiguous. The CDR3 runs to 14 residues. The germline V gene encodes CDR1 LNHDA and CDR2 SQIVND (reference sequence). V lost 3 bases and J lost 1, with 7 bases in between. The CDR3 bases are TGTGCCAGTAGTATCGGAGGAAGCAATCAGCCCCAGCATTTT. Residues: CASSIGGSNQPQHF.

The CDR3, as DNA: TGTGCCAGCAGCCCCACACTAAACACTGAAGCTTTCTTT. Its protein is CASSPTLNTEAFF. J is TRBJ1-1 and V is TRBV6-6; D is unresolved. Germline assignment: CDR1 MNHNY and CDR2 SVGAGI (reference sequence). V was shortened by 6 bases and J by 2 bases, with 10 bases between the two germline ends. The CDR3 is 13 amino acids.

The V call is TRBV6-1, the J call TRBJ1-1; 7 positions agree with TRBD1. The CDR3 loop spans 15 amino acids. V shed 6 bases, J shed 6 bases, and the junction held 13 bases outside the gene matches. The germline gives CDR1 MNHNS, CDR2 SASEGT. This chain's CDR3 is CASRSQGSQSAEAFF. The CDR3 DNA follows: TGTGCCAGCAGATCACAGGGGTCCCAATCAGCTGAAGCTTTCTTT.

This rearrangement joins TRBV30 to TRBJ1-3, with D hard to call. CDR1 GTSNPN and CDR2 SVGIG come from the germline V gene (reference sequence). Trimming shortened V by 5 bases and J by 0 bases, and 11 bases separated the two germline ends. The CDR3 sequence is 14 residues long. DNA for the CDR3: TGTGCCTGGGATCAGAAAAGCTCTGGAAACACCATATATTTT. This sequence encodes CAWDQKSSGNTIYF.

This clone has a single count. The sample carries other DNA sequences with the same CDR3. V is TRBV7-9 and J is TRBJ1-5; 8 nucleotides match TRBD1. The V gene's germline CDR1 is SEHNR and CDR2 FQNEAQ (reference sequence). There are 14 residues in the CDR3. Trimming took 5 bases from V and 5 from J; bases not matched to a gene: 5. The CDR3, as DNA: TGTGCCAGCAGCCTCGGGACAGGACATCAGCCCCAGCATTTT. This encodes CASSLGTGHQPQHF.

This clone came up once. The V and J genes are TRBV7-2 and TRBJ2-7, with TRBD2 identical over 11 bases. The V segment lost 3 bases and the J segment 5 bases; nucleotides outside the gene matches: 3. There are 14 residues in the CDR3. From germline, CDR1 is SGHTA and CDR2 FQGNSA. CDR3 sequence: CASSLTSGNHEQYF. The DNA for the CDR3 is TGTGCCAGCAGCTTGACTAGCGGGAACCACGAGCAGTACTTC.

V usage is TRBV6-1 and J usage is TRBJ2-3, with 14 bases aligning to TRBD2. V trimming: 9 bases; J trimming: 6 bases; junction bases outside the gene matches: 5. The CDR3 is made up of 14 amino acids. Germline-derived CDR1 and CDR2 are MNHNS and SASEGT. The DNA for the CDR3 is TGTGCCAGGGGGACTAGCGGGGGTTTTGATACGCAGTATTTT. It specifies CARGTSGGFDTQYF.

The CDR3 nucleotides read TGTGCCAGCGCCCTGGCCCTAGCGGGGTACAATGAGCAGTTCTTC. Translated: CASALALAGYNEQFF. The V gene is TRBV2, the J gene TRBJ2-1, with TRBD2 matching 9 bases. The germline V gene has CDR1 SNHLY and CDR2 FYNNEI. The CDR3 covers 15 residues. V shed 8 bases and J 4 bases; nucleotides not matched to a gene: 9. The full variable domain, in which reference TRBV2 and TRBJ2-1 provide the parts outside the CDR3, is EPEVTQTPSHQVTQMGQEVILRCVPISNHLYFYWYRQILGQKVEFLVSFYNNEISEKSEIFDDQFSVERPDGSNFTLKIRSTKLEDSAMYFCASALALAGYNEQFFGPGTRLTVL.